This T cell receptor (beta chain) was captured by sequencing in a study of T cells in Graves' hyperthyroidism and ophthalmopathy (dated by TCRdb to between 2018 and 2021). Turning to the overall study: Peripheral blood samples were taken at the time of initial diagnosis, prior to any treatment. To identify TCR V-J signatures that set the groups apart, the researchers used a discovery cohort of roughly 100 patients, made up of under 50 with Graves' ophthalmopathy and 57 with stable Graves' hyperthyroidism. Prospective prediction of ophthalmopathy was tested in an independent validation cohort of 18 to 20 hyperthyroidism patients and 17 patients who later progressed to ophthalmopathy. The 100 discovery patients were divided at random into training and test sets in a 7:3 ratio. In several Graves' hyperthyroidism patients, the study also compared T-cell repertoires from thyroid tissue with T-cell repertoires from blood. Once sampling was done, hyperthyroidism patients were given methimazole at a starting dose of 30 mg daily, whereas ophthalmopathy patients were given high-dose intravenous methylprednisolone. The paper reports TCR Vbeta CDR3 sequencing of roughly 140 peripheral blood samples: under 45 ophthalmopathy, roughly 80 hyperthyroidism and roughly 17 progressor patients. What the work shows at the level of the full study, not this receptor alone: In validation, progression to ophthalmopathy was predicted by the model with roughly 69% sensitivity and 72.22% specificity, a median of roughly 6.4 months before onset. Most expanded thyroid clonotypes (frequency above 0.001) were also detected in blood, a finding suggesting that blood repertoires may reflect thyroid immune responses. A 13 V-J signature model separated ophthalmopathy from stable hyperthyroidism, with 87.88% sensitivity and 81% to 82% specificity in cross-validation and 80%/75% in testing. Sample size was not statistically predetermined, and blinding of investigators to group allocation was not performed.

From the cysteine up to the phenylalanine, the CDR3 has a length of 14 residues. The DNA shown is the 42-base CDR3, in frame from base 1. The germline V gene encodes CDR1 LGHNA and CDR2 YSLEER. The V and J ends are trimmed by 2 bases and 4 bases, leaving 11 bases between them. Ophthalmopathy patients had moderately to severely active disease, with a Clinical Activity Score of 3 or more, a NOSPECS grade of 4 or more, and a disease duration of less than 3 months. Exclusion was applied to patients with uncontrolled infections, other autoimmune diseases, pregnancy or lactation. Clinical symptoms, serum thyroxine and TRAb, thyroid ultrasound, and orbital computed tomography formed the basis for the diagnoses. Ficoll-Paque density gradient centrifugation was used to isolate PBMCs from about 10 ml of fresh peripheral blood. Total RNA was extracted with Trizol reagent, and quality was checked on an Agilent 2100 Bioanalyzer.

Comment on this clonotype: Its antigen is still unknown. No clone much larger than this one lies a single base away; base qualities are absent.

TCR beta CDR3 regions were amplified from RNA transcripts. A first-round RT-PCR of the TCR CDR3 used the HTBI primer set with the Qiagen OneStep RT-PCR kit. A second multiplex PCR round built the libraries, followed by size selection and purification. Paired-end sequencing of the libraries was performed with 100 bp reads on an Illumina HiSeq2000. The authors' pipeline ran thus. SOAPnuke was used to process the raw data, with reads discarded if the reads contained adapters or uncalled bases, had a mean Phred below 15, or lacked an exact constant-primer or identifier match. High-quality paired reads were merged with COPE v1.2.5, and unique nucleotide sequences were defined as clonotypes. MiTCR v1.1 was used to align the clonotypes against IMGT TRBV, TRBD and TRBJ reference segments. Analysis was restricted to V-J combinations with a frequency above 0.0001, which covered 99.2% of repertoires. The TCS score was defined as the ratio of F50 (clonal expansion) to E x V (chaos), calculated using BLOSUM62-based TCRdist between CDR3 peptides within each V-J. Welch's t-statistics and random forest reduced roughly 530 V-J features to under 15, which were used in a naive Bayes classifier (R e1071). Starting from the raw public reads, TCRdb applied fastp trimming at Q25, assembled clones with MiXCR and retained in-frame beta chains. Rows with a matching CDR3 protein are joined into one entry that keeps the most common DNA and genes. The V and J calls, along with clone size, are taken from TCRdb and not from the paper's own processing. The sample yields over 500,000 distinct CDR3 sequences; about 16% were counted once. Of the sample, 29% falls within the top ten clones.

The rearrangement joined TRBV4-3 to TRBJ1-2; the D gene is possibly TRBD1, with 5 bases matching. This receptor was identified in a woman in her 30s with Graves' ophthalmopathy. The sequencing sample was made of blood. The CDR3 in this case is CASSQTGVAYGYTF. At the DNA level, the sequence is TGCGCCAGCAGCCAAACGGGGGTAGCCTATGGCTACACCTTC.